The 23 T cell receptor beta chains below come from one sample, sequenced in a study of shared clonotypes between healthy human individuals (TCRdb year 2020). Receptors were amplified or captured by the immunoSEQ multiplex PCR assay. What TCRdb holds here is the immuneACCESS table cut down to in-frame rearrangements. Part of the clones is not present; checked against another copy, under half of the missing clones reflect an unresolved V gene, and the others are unexplained. This sample gives more than 2,000,000 clones in total; 93% of them show up just once. The ten most abundant clones make up under 0.45% of the sample. Sequenced: naive CD4+ T cells from PBMCs. The cell subset or site label for this specimen denotes: CD45RA+ positively selected. All receptors come from a man younger than 35 in good health. Some clones in this sample may be carry-over from other donors' samples.

The CDR3, as DNA: TGTGCCAGCAGCTACCTAGCGGGAGGGGAAGAGACCCAGTACTTC. Protein sequence: CASSYLAGGEETQYF. The chain carries TRBV6-6 and TRBJ2-5, with TRBD2 identical over 12 bases. Germline V gives CDR1 MNHNY, CDR2 SVGAGI (reference sequence). V lost 6 bases, J lost 3 bases, and 5 bases stayed unmatched. CDR3 length: 15 amino acids.

The V gene is TRBV15, the J gene TRBJ1-1; 8 positions match TRBD1. Germline CDR1 is LNHNV and CDR2 is YYDKDF (reference sequence). The CDR3 runs 17 residues. After removal of 0 bases from V and 1 base from J, the junction contained 7 bases not matched to a gene. The DNA for the CDR3 is TGTGCCACCAGCAGAGATCTAGGACAGGGAGGGAACACTGAAGCTTTCTTT. This gives the protein CATSRDLGQGGNTEAFF. Using reference TRBV15 and TRBJ1-1 for the parts outside the CDR3, the full variable domain is DAMVIQNPRYQVTQFGKPVTLSCSQTLNHNVMYWYQQKSSQAPKLLFHYYDKDFNNEADTPDNFQSRRPNTSFCFLDIRSPGLGDTAMYLCATSRDLGQGGNTEAFFGQGTRLTVV.

This clone has just one count. V usage is TRBV28 and J usage is TRBJ2-2, with D perhaps given as TRBD1 or TRBD2 (5 bases each). Germline V gene sequence: CDR1 MDHEN, CDR2 SYDVKM. The CDR3 has 12 residues. The V and J ends lost 6 bases and 7 bases respectively, with 9 bases between them. CDR3 sequence: CASRWGIGELFF. In DNA form, the CDR3 reads TGTGCCAGCAGATGGGGGATCGGGGAGCTGTTTTTT.

V is TRBV6-1 and J is TRBJ1-4; no firm D call. CDR3 length equals 14 residues. Trimming stripped 3 bases from V and 2 bases from J, with 7 bases between. Germline V gives CDR1 MNHNS, CDR2 SASEGT. CDR3 bases: TGTGCCAGCAGTGAGGCAGCCACTAATGAAAAACTGTTTTTT. Amino acid sequence: CASSEAATNEKLFF.

V is TRBV10-3 and J is TRBJ2-7, with D tentatively TRBD1 (5 bases). CDR3 length: 15 residues. Between the trimmed V and J ends, which lost 2 bases and 4 bases, there was a span of 15 bases. Germline V CDR1 and CDR2: ENHRY, SYGVKD. CDR3 nucleotides: TGTGCCATCAGTGAGGGGGCAGCCATAGTTTACGAGCAGTACTTC. Residues: CAISEGAAIVYEQYF.

The CDR3 DNA follows: TGTGCCTGGGTGAACATGGACAGGACCTATGGCTACACCTTC. Residues: CAWVNMDRTYGYTF. The chain combines TRBV30 with TRBJ1-2; 7 nucleotides agree with TRBD1. V lost 5 bases and J lost 4; bases outside the gene matches: 10. In germline, CDR1 is GTSNPN, CDR2 SVGIG (reference sequence). The CDR3 has 14 amino acids. Together with reference TRBV30 and TRBJ1-2, the CDR3 gives the full variable domain: SQTIHQWPATLVQPVGSPLSLECTVEGTSNPNLYWYRQAAGRGLQLLFYSVGIGQISSEVPQNLSASRPQDRQFILSSKKLLLSDSGFYLCAWVNMDRTYGYTFGSGTRLTVV.

V is TRBV11-3 and J is TRBJ1-5; D is unresolved. Trimming shortened V by 6 bases and J by 3 bases, and 24 bases separated the two germline ends. This CDR3 has 18 residues. Germline values: CDR1 SGHNT, CDR2 YENEEA. For the CDR3, the DNA is TGTGCCAGCAGGTACCCCAACCGGGAGCAGAGAATCAATCAGCCCCAGCATTTT. It translates to CASRYPNREQRINQPQHF.

The rearrangement links TRBV28 to TRBJ1-5; D not resolved. Germline CDR1 and CDR2: MDHEN and SYDVKM. Trimming shortened V by 6 bases and J by 2 bases, and 14 bases separated the two germline ends. The CDR3 extends over 15 amino acids. CDR3 DNA: TGTGCCAGCAGAACCCTACATCTGGGCAATCAGCCCCAGCATTTT. It is translated as CASRTLHLGNQPQHF.

Remarks on this clone: Other nucleotide sequences from this sample produce the same CDR3. The chain carries TRBV9 and TRBJ2-3; 7 nucleotides align to TRBD2. Looked up from germline, CDR1 is SGDLS and CDR2 is YYNGEE. Unmatched junction bases numbered 4, after V lost 0 bases and J lost 0 bases. The CDR3 sequence is 16 residues long. The CDR3 DNA reads as TGTGCCAGCAGCGTAGTGGCTAGCGGAAGCACAGATACGCAGTATTTT. It encodes CASSVVASGSTDTQYF.

As DNA, the CDR3 is TGCGCCAGCAGCCAGCGAGTGGGAGCGACCTACGAGCAGTACTTC. It specifies CASSQRVGATYEQYF. The V gene is TRBV5-1, the J gene TRBJ2-7, with D tentatively TRBD2 (5 bases). Trimming took 4 bases from V and 2 from J, leaving 16 bases between them. This CDR3 is 15 amino acids long. Germline CDR1 SGHRS, CDR2 YFSETQ.

About this clone itself: This sample includes further DNA sequences coding for the same CDR3. This sequence joins TRBV7-3 and TRBJ2-1; a possible D gene is TRBD2 (6 bases). This CDR3 contains 13 residues. CDR1 is SGHTA, CDR2 FQGTGA, per germline. V dropped 4 bases and J dropped 4 bases, with 8 bases sitting between them. Written as DNA, the CDR3 is TGTGCCAGCAGCTCCGGGACTTACAATGAGCAGTTCTTC. Encoded protein: CASSSGTYNEQFF.

The chain combines TRBV27 with TRBJ2-5; D might be TRBD1 or TRBD2, each matching 5 bases. Per the germline V gene, CDR1 is MNHEY and CDR2 is SMNVEV (reference sequence). With 2 bases removed from V and 6 bases from J, the gap between germline ends came to 19 bases. The CDR3 is 16 amino acids. CDR3 bases: TGTGCCAGCAGTTTAGGGGGTGAGTATGGGACGCAGACCCAGTACTTC. Translation gives CASSLGGEYGTQTQYF.

The rearrangement joins TRBV11-3 to TRBJ1-1; D remains unclear. The V end was cut by 4 bases, the J end by 1 base, with 7 bases between. Germline values: CDR1 SGHNT, CDR2 YENEEA. CDR3 length: 13 amino acids. In DNA form, the CDR3 reads TGTGCCAGCAGCTCGACAAGGAACACTGAAGCTTTCTTT. Its translation: CASSSTRNTEAFF.

The chain couples TRBV5-1 to TRBJ2-3; D is undetermined. From germline, CDR1 is SGHRS and CDR2 YFSETQ. The CDR3 length is 13 residues. V dropped 4 bases and J dropped 4 bases, with 10 bases sitting between them. CDR3 loop: CASSQGEADTQYF. The CDR3 region has the DNA TGCGCCAGCAGCCAAGGTGAGGCAGATACGCAGTATTTT.

This clone was seen only once. The chain carries TRBV10-1 and TRBJ1-1; the match to TRBD1 covers 7 bases. The germline gives CDR1 WNHNN, CDR2 SYGVQD (reference sequence). This CDR3 has 16 residues. V trimming: 0 bases; J trimming: 3 bases; junction bases outside the gene matches: 7. The CDR3 bases are TGCGCCAGCAGTGAGTCGGGGACAGAATCATACACTGAAGCTTTCTTT. Protein product: CASSESGTESYTEAFF.

CDR3 in amino acids: CASSQDGGGANTEAFF. The CDR3 DNA reads TGTGCCAGCAGCCAAGATGGAGGTGGGGCGAACACTGAAGCTTTCTTT. The chain carries TRBV14 and TRBJ1-1, with a weak D call TRBD1 (5 bases). The CDR3 covers 16 residues. The V end was cut by 0 bases, the J end by 1 base, with 12 bases between. Per the germline V gene, CDR1 is SGHDN and CDR2 is FVKESK. Filled out from reference TRBV14 and TRBJ1-1, the complete variable domain reads EAGVTQFPSHSVIEKGQTVTLRCDPISGHDNLYWYRRVMGKEIKFLLHFVKESKQDESGMPNNRFLAERTGGTYSTLKVQPAELEDSGVYFCASSQDGGGANTEAFFGQGTRLTVV.

The V and J genes are TRBV30 and TRBJ2-1, with 9 bases matching TRBD1. The CDR3 sequence is 14 residues long. CDR1 is GTSNPN and CDR2 is SVGIG in the germline V gene (reference sequence). Trimming at V came to 3 bases and at J to 4 bases, leaving 4 bases not matched to a gene. Here the CDR3 DNA reads TGTGCCTGGAGCGTCGGGACAGGGTACAATGAGCAGTTCTTC. Translating it yields CAWSVGTGYNEQFF.

CDR3 residues: CASTEGGRGEYTEAFF. The CDR3 DNA sequence: TGTGCCAGCACGGAGGGCGGGAGGGGCGAGTACACTGAAGCTTTCTTT. The chain joins TRBV27 to TRBJ1-1; TRBD1 might be the D (5 bases). Germline values: CDR1 MNHEY, CDR2 SMNVEV (reference sequence). This CDR3 has 16 amino acids. Trimming took off 7 bases at V and 3 bases at J, with 21 bases between the two ends.

The gene calls are TRBV18 and TRBJ2-1; D is possibly TRBD2 (5 bases). CDR3 length: 14 residues. V lost 5 bases and J lost 6, with 14 bases in between. CDR1 is KGHSH and CDR2 is LQKENI in the germline V gene. CDR3: CASSTTGNSNEQFF. The CDR3 region has the DNA TGTGCCAGCTCAACTACGGGGAATTCCAATGAGCAGTTCTTC.

The chain recombines TRBV28 with TRBJ1-3, with a tentative D call TRBD1 (5 bases). This CDR3 has 14 residues. The germline V gene has CDR1 MDHEN and CDR2 SYDVKM. Deletions cut 4 bases from V and 3 bases from J, with 10 bases between. CDR3 protein: CASSYSGFGNTIYF. CDR3 DNA sequence: TGTGCCAGCAGTTACTCAGGGTTTGGAAACACCATATATTTT.

The rearrangement joins TRBV7-2 to TRBJ1-4; a weak D match, TRBD1 (6 bases). The CDR3 is 14 residues long. The ends were cut back, 3 bases at V and 8 bases at J, with 13 bases in the middle. Looked up from germline, CDR1 is SGHTA and CDR2 is FQGNSA. CDR3 region: CASSFAGDSEKLFF. CDR3 DNA: TGTGCCAGCAGCTTCGCAGGGGATTCAGAAAAACTGTTTTTT.

The chain is built from TRBV7-7 and TRBJ2-1, with TRBD2 identical over 8 bases. V lost 1 base, J lost 4 bases, and 3 bases stayed unmatched. The CDR3 runs to 15 residues. Looked up from germline, CDR1 is SSHAT and CDR2 is FNYEAQ (reference sequence). CDR3 sequence: CASSLDSGGYNEQFF. The CDR3, as DNA: TGTGCCAGCAGCTTAGATTCGGGGGGGTACAATGAGCAGTTCTTC.

J is TRBJ2-3 and V is TRBV5-1; the D gene could be TRBD1 or TRBD2 (5 bases each). The CDR3 covers 16 residues. V was pared by 1 base and J by 0 bases, with 12 bases between. Germline CDR1 is SGHRS and CDR2 is YFSETQ. CDR3 sequence (DNA): TGCGCCAGCAGCTTGTTAGTCGGGGCTAGCACAGATACGCAGTATTTT. It translates to CASSLLVGASTDTQYF.